The present T cell receptor beta chain was sequenced within a study of T-cell memory formation after mild COVID-19. V was pared by 0 bases and J by 5 bases, with 12 bases between. Per germline, CDR1 LGHNA and CDR2 YNFKEQ. The CDR3 sequence is 15 residues long. This clonotype was recorded many times. MiXCR, run by TCRdb on the 5' RACE reads, gives a single entry per CDR3 protein. Here the sample spans 250,000 to 300,000 distinct CDR3 sequences, under 8.5% being singletons. The sequenced sample consisted of PBMCs or a T cell subset sorted from them (not recorded which). This rearrangement joins TRBV4-2 to TRBJ2-3; D gene uncertain. The TCR was taken from a man aged 18 to 30 who had mild COVID-19 (a few samples of this study predate the infection). Cell type and time point are not known. CDR3: CASSQDFRMGDTQYF. DNA of the CDR3: TGTGCCAGCAGCCAAGATTTCAGGATGGGAGATACGCAGTATTTT.